This T cell receptor beta chain was retrieved from a study of T cell changes during pregnancy in multiple sclerosis. This clone was observed a single time. Clones were sequenced by immunoSEQ multiplex PCR, and TCRdb holds only the in-frame ones, with some missing. The sample consists of around 63,000 clones, about 92% of them appearing once. CDR1 and CDR2 (germline): LGHNA, YSLEER. There are 16 residues in the CDR3. J was trimmed by 7 bases and V by 0 bases; bases with no gene match: 9. V usage is TRBV4-3 and J usage is TRBJ2-5; 9 bases are shared with TRBD2. The receptor was derived from a female donor with multiple sclerosis, enrolled in a pregnancy study. The sample consisted of peripheral blood, taken after pregnancy. DNA for the CDR3: TGCGCCAGCAGCCAAGATACCCCTGGCGGGGGGGGGACCCAGTACTTC. Translating it yields CASSQDTPGGGGTQYF.